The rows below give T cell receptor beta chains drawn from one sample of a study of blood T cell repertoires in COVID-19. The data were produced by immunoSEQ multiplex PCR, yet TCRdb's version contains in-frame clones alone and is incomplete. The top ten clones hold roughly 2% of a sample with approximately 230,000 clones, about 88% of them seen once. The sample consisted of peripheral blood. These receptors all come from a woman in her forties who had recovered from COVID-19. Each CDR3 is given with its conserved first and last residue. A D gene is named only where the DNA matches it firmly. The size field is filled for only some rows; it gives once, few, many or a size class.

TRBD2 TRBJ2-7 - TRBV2 CASRLAGGPTYEQYF TGTGCCAGCAGGCTAGCGGGAGGGCCTACCTACGAGCAGTACTTC
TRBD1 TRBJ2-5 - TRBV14 CASSQDRKNRGISETQYF TGTGCCAGCAGCCAAGATCGGAAGAACAGGGGAATAAGCGAGACCCAGTACTTC
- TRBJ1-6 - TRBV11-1 CASSRQTGRNSPLHF TGTGCCAGCAGCCGGCAGACAGGTCGGAATTCACCCCTCCACTTT
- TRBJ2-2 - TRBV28 CASSTYSGNTGELFF TGTGCCAGCAGTACGTACTCGGGTAACACCGGGGAGCTGTTTTTT
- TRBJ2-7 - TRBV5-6 CASSPLFAGDTYEQYF TGTGCCAGCAGCCCCCTCTTTGCGGGGGACACCTACGAGCAGTACTTC
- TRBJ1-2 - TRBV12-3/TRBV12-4 CASSLGPAGGYTF TGTGCCAGCAGTTTGGGGCCCGCTGGGGGCTACACCTTC
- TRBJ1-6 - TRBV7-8 CASSLGTATNSPLHF TGTGCCAGCAGCTTAGGGACAGCGACTAATTCACCCCTCCACTTT
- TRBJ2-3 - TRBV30 CAWSVWGEWVNTQYF TGTGCCTGGAGTGTATGGGGGGAGTGGGTTAATACGCAGTATTTT
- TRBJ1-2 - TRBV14 CASSLQISGEGYTF TGTGCCAGCAGCCTTCAAATCTCAGGTGAAGGCTACACCTTC
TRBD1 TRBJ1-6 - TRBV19 CASIGPGQGVNSPLHF TGTGCCAGTATCGGGCCGGGACAGGGGGTTAATTCACCCCTCCACTTT
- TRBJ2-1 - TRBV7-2 CASSQVGTPGVNEQFF TGTGCCAGCAGCCAAGTGGGGACCCCGGGGGTCAATGAGCAGTTCTTC
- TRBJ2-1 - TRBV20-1 CSARDHREQFF TGCAGTGCTAGAGATCACAGGGAGCAGTTCTTC
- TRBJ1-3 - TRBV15 CATSRDPGNSGNTIYF TGTGCCACCAGCAGAGATCCGGGAAACTCTGGAAACACCATATATTTT
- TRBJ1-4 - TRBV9 CASSAVQGLNEKLFF TGTGCCAGCAGCGCGGTCCAGGGCCTTAATGAAAAACTGTTTTTT
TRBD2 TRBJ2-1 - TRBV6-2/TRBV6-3 CASSLGLAGPSGEQFF TGTGCCAGCAGTTTGGGACTAGCGGGACCCTCAGGCGAGCAGTTCTTC
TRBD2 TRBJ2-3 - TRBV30 CAWSVGGGPRADTQYF TGTGCCTGGAGTGTTGGGGGAGGGCCCCGCGCAGATACGCAGTATTTT
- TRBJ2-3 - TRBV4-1 CASSQDRRQGRTDTQYF TGCGCCAGCAGCCAAGATAGGCGTCAGGGCCGCACAGATACGCAGTATTTT
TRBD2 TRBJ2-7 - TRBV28 CASSLPSGRYEQYF TGTGCCAGCAGTTTACCTAGCGGGAGATACGAGCAGTACTTC
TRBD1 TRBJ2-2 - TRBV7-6 CASSWDRENTGELFF TGTGCCAGCAGCTGGGACAGGGAGAACACCGGGGAGCTGTTTTTT
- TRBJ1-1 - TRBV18 CASSPGQQNTEAFF TGTGCCAGCTCACCCGGACAGCAGAACACTGAAGCTTTCTTT
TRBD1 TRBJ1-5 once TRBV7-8 CASSRDRAGNQPQHF TGTGCCAGCAGCCGGGACAGGGCGGGCAATCAGCCCCAGCATTTT
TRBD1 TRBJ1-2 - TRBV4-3 CASSPGTANYGYTF TGCGCCAGCAGCCCTGGGACAGCCAACTATGGCTACACCTTC
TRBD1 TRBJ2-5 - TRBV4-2 CASSLRSKGRGPQETQYF TGTGCCAGCAGCCTTAGATCCAAGGGTAGGGGGCCACAAGAGACCCAGTACTTC
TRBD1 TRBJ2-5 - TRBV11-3 CASSFLSEGALQETQYF TGTGCCAGCAGCTTCTTAAGTGAGGGGGCTCTTCAAGAGACCCAGTACTTC
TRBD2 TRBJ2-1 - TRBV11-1 CASSLDSGVYNEQFF TGTGCCAGCAGCTTAGATAGCGGGGTATACAATGAGCAGTTCTTC
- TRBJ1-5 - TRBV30 CAWSEPGGVFSNQPQHF TGTGCCTGGAGTGAACCCGGCGGGGTCTTTAGCAATCAGCCCCAGCATTTT
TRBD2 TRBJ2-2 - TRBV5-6 CASKLAGGDTGELFF TGTGCCAGCAAACTAGCGGGAGGTGACACCGGGGAGCTGTTTTTT
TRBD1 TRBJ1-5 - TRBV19 CASSKGQGSTSNQPQHF TGTGCCAGTAGTAAGGGACAGGGCTCAACGAGCAATCAGCCCCAGCATTTT
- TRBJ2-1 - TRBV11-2 CASSFTGRGENEQFF TGTGCCAGCAGCTTCACGGGCAGGGGAGAAAATGAGCAGTTCTTC
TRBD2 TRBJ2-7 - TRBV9 CASSLGGGRDSEQYF TGTGCCAGCAGCCTCGGAGGCGGGAGGGATTCCGAGCAGTACTTC
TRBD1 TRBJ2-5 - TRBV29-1 CSGVPGQGARETQYF TGCAGCGGTGTACCGGGACAGGGGGCGCGGGAGACCCAGTACTTC
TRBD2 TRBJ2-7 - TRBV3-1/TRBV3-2 CASSPAGLAGYEQYF TGTGCCAGCAGCCCCGCGGGACTAGCGGGTTACGAGCAGTACTTC
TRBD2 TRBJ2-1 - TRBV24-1 CATSGAGAYNEQFF TGTGCCACCAGTGGGGCGGGAGCCTACAATGAGCAGTTCTTC
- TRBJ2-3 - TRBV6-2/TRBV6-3 CASSYSRESSTDTQYF TGTGCCAGCAGTTATTCCAGGGAAAGTAGCACAGATACGCAGTATTTT
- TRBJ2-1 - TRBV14 CASSQNTDNEQFF TGTGCCAGCAGCCAGAACACAGACAATGAGCAGTTCTTC
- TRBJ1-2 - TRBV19 CATRPNREGYGYTF TGTGCCACCAGACCGAACAGGGAGGGTTATGGCTACACCTTC
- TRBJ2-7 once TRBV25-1 CASSGGRGAILAYEQYF TGTGCCAGCAGTGGTGGCAGGGGGGCTATATTGGCCTACGAGCAGTACTTC
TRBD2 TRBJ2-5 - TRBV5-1 CASSTRLAGGVNQETQYF TGCGCCAGCAGCACGCGACTAGCGGGGGGCGTTAATCAAGAGACCCAGTACTTC
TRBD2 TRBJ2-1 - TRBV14 CASSQVGWLAGDEETYNEQFF TGTGCCAGCAGCCAAGTAGGTTGGCTAGCGGGAGACGAGGAGACCTACAATGAGCAGTTCTTC
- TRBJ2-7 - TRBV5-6 CASSRSPGDDEQYF TGTGCCAGCAGCAGAAGCCCAGGGGACGACGAGCAGTACTTC
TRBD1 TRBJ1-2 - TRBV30 CAWRETGLVYYGYTF TGTGCCTGGAGAGAGACAGGGTTAGTGTATTATGGCTACACCTTC